The 11 T cell receptor beta chains below were found in one sample sequenced in a study of T cell repertoires in cytomegalovirus infection. These receptors' antigens are unknown. A single record per CDR3 protein comes from TCRdb applying MiXCR to the reads. This table has roughly 990,000 distinct CDR3 sequences, 31% appearing once. This material consisted of cultured CD8+ T cells from PBMCs, taken from culture after CMV antigen stimulation. Every receptor here comes from a human donor in good health (CMV status not recorded). Some clones in this sample may be carry-over from other donors' samples.

This chain uses TRBV19 with TRBJ1-1; 7 bases match TRBD1. Looked up from germline, CDR1 is LNHDA and CDR2 is SQIVND (reference sequence). V dropped 5 bases and J dropped 1; count of bases not matched to a gene: 4. The CDR3 has 14 residues. CDR3 in amino acids: CASSVGQPNTEAFF. The CDR3, as DNA: TGTGCCAGTAGTGTGGGACAGCCGAACACTGAAGCTTTCTTT.

This clonotype has more than one count but fewer than ten. V and J are TRBV7-8 and TRBJ2-1; D is possibly TRBD2 (5 bases). The ends were cut back, 1 base at V and 8 bases at J, with 21 bases in the middle. Germline V lookup: CDR1 SGHVS, CDR2 FQNEAQ. The CDR3 sequence is 17 residues long. The CDR3 bases are TGTGCCAGCAGCTTAGGCTGGACGGAGGACTTTGTCGATGAGCAGTTCTTC. Translating gives CASSLGWTEDFVDEQFF.

The J gene is TRBJ1-3, the V gene TRBV5-1; TRBD1 agrees at 7 bases. The V gene's germline CDR1 is SGHRS and CDR2 YFSETQ. There are 13 residues in the CDR3. The V gene end was trimmed by 8 bases and the J gene end by 2 bases; junction bases not matched to a gene: 4. This chain's CDR3 is CASRDRTGNTIYF. CDR3 nucleotides: TGCGCCAGTCGGGACAGAACTGGAAACACCATATATTTT.

The chain carries TRBV20-1 and TRBJ2-7; D uncertain. This CDR3 is 12 amino acids long. V dropped 3 bases and J dropped 2 bases, with 8 bases sitting between them. Germline-derived CDR1 and CDR2 are DFQATT and SNEGSKA (reference sequence). This CDR3 reads CSARHITYEQYF. The CDR3 DNA reads TGCAGTGCTAGGCACATAACCTACGAGCAGTACTTC.

The chain has TRBV5-1 and TRBJ2-1; perhaps TRBD1 as D (6 bases). V dropped 3 bases and J dropped 7 bases, with 17 bases sitting between them. The CDR3 length is 15 residues. Germline CDR1 SGHRS, CDR2 YFSETQ. The CDR3 region is CASSSSRGVRNEQFF. The DNA of the CDR3 is TGCGCCAGCAGCTCGAGCAGGGGAGTGAGGAATGAGCAGTTCTTC.

The CDR3 is CASSAGPFSYNEQFF. Here the CDR3 DNA reads TGTGCCAGTAGCGCAGGACCGTTCTCCTACAATGAGCAGTTCTTC. This chain uses TRBV19 with TRBJ2-1; D ambiguous. Germline V gene data show CDR1 as LNHDA and CDR2 as SQIVND (reference sequence). V gave up 6 bases and J gave up 0 bases, with 12 bases separating them. The CDR3 sequence is 15 residues long.

This chain uses TRBV27 with TRBJ2-7; D is perhaps TRBD2 (7 bases). CDR1 is MNHEY, CDR2 SMNVEV, per germline (reference sequence). Trimming cost V 8 bases and J 3 bases, with 20 bases left between them. This CDR3 contains 15 residues. This chain's CDR3 is CASAPEGGGVYEQYF. The DNA of the CDR3 is TGTGCCAGCGCCCCCGAAGGGGGGGGAGTCTACGAGCAGTACTTC.

A few counts support this clonotype. V usage is TRBV5-1 and J usage is TRBJ2-2; D gene ambiguous. There are 15 residues in the CDR3. Trimming pared 4 bases from V and 0 bases from J, leaving 10 bases between. Germline V gene sequence: CDR1 SGHRS, CDR2 YFSETQ. The CDR3 nucleotides read TGCGCCAGCAGCCTTAGACAAGCGAACACCGGGGAGCTGTTTTTT. Its protein is CASSLRQANTGELFF. The full variable domain, its missing parts supplied by reference TRBV5-1 and TRBJ2-2, is KAGVTQTPRYLIKTRGQQVTLSCSPISGHRSVSWYQQTPGQGLQFLFEYFSETQRNKGNFPGRFSGRQFSNSRSEMNVSTLELGDSALYLCASSLRQANTGELFFGEGSRLTVL.

The chain combines TRBV12-3 or TRBV12-4 with TRBJ2-1; D is ambiguous. This CDR3 spans 15 amino acids. V gave up 3 bases and J gave up 5 bases, with 14 bases separating them. CDR3 sequence (DNA): TGTGCCAGCAGTTTGGAGACCCAACAAGACAATGAGCAGTTCTTC. Translating it yields CASSLETQQDNEQFF.

In its sample, this clonotype was seen many times. The J gene is TRBJ1-1, the V gene TRBV7-2, with D possibly being TRBD1 (5 bases). Per the germline V gene, CDR1 is SGHTA and CDR2 is FQGNSA. Trimming cost V 5 bases and J 1 base, with 11 bases left between them. The CDR3 consists of 14 residues. CDR3 DNA sequence: TGTGCCAGCAGCCGCGGGACTGGGAACACTGAAGCTTTCTTT. Translation: CASSRGTGNTEAFF.

This clonotype was found many times. The chain recombines TRBV24-1 with TRBJ2-2; perhaps TRBD1 as D (5 bases). The V gene's germline CDR1 is KGHDR and CDR2 SFDVKD. Trimming removed 2 bases from V and 1 base from J, with 7 bases in between. The CDR3 length is 15 residues. The CDR3 nucleotides read TGTGCCACCAGTGATTCCACAGGGAACACCGGGGAGCTGTTTTTT. It encodes CATSDSTGNTGELFF.